Below, 25 T cell receptor beta chains from the same sample are listed, as sequenced in a study of T cell responses to AZD1222 COVID-19 vaccine. The table came from immunoSEQ multiplex PCR; TCRdb's copy has only in-frame clones and leaves some out. Among 150,000 to 170,000 clones listed, roughly nine tenths were seen once. Source: peripheral blood, taken on day 0 of MenACWY control vaccination. The source of these receptors is an adult in good health.

The chain uses TRBV3-1 (or the pseudogene TRBV3-2) and TRBJ1-6, with 8 bases matching TRBD1. This CDR3 spans 14 amino acids. V lost 6 bases to trimming and J lost 6 bases; unmatched junction nucleotides: 4. Germline CDR1 and CDR2: LGHDT and YNNKEL (reference sequence). In DNA form, the CDR3 reads TGTGCCAGCAGTCAGGGGGCGAGTAATTCACCCCTCCACTTT. Translating gives CASSQGASNSPLHF.

The V call is TRBV7-8, the J call TRBJ1-2, with 11 nucleotides matching TRBD1. The CDR3 sequence is 19 residues long. V gave up 6 bases and J gave up 5 bases; unmatched junction bases: 20. Germline CDR1 and CDR2: SGHVS and FQNEAQ. The CDR3: CASSITAAFMDRGPYGYTF. CDR3 DNA: TGTGCCAGCAGTATCACGGCGGCCTTTATGGACAGGGGGCCTTATGGCTACACCTTC. Full variable domain (missing parts from reference TRBV7-8 and TRBJ1-2): GAGVSQSPRYKVAKRGQDVALRCDPISGHVSLFWYQQALGQGPEFLTYFQNEAQLDKSGLPSDRFFAERPEGSVSTLKIQRTQQEDSAVYLCASSITAAFMDRGPYGYTFGSGTRLTVV.

The V and J genes are TRBV28 and TRBJ1-2; the D is unclear. CDR3 length equals 15 residues. V shed 2 bases and J shed 7 bases, with 17 bases lying between them. Germline V CDR1 and CDR2: MDHEN, SYDVKM. CDR3 DNA: TGTGCCAGCAGTTTAGGGAGGGCGATAATGGGTGGCTACACCTTC. This sequence encodes CASSLGRAIMGGYTF.

The chain has TRBV11-3 and TRBJ1-2; D may be TRBD1 (5 bases). This CDR3 spans 15 amino acids. Germline V gene sequence: CDR1 SGHNT, CDR2 YENEEA. V was shortened by 4 bases and J by 3 bases, with 15 bases between the two germline ends. The CDR3 loop is CASSSSGQSYYGYTF. CDR3 DNA sequence: TGTGCCAGCAGCTCCTCCGGACAAAGTTACTATGGCTACACCTTC.

This clone was detected only once. The chain employs TRBV5-1 and TRBJ1-6, with D possibly TRBD1 on 6 matching bases. Germline V gives CDR1 SGHRS, CDR2 YFSETQ. The CDR3 is 15 residues long. Trimming stripped 0 bases from V and 9 bases from J, with 13 bases between. The CDR3 DNA sequence: TGCGCCAGCAGCTTGGTGGCAGGGGCTGGTTCACCCCTCCACTTT. This sequence encodes CASSLVAGAGSPLHF.

The chain combines TRBV19 with TRBJ1-2; no clear D gene. There are 12 residues in the CDR3. Per germline, CDR1 LNHDA and CDR2 SQIVND (reference sequence). Trimming took off 2 bases at V and 8 bases at J, with 9 bases between the two ends. DNA for the CDR3: TGTGCCAGTAGTATATGGGGAGACGGCTACACCTTC. Translating gives CASSIWGDGYTF.

This clone occurred a few times. The V gene is TRBV19, the J gene TRBJ1-5; D not certain. The V end was cut by 1 base, the J end by 4 bases, with 11 bases between. Germline values: CDR1 LNHDA, CDR2 SQIVND (reference sequence). This CDR3 is 15 amino acids long. The CDR3 DNA follows: TGTGCCAGTAGTATAGCGATAGTGGGGAATCAGCCCCAGCATTTT. This gives the protein CASSIAIVGNQPQHF.

This chain uses TRBV19 with TRBJ1-5; 7 nucleotides match TRBD1. The CDR3 has 12 residues. V shed 6 bases and J 11 bases; nucleotides not matched to a gene: 7. Germline V gives CDR1 LNHDA, CDR2 SQIVND (reference sequence). CDR3: CASSIEDRTQHF. The CDR3 DNA reads as TGTGCCAGTAGCATTGAGGACAGGACCCAGCATTTT.

The chain recombines TRBV19 with TRBJ1-1; TRBD1 matches 8 bases. The J segment lost 3 bases and the V segment lost 3 bases, leaving 15 bases of the junction unmatched. The germline CDR1 and CDR2 sequences are LNHDA and SQIVND (reference sequence). CDR3 length: 18 amino acids. The CDR3 here is CASSINTGTGLTYTEAFF. Here the CDR3 DNA reads TGTGCCAGTAGTATTAACACCGGGACAGGCCTGACCTACACTGAAGCTTTCTTT.

The CDR3 sequence: CASKGGENTEAFF. The DNA of the CDR3 is TGTGCCAGCAAGGGGGGCGAGAACACTGAAGCTTTCTTT. The rearrangement links TRBV5-4 to TRBJ1-1; the D gene is possibly TRBD1 (6 bases). Germline assignment: CDR1 SGHNT and CDR2 YYREEE (reference sequence). Trimming left V 6 bases short and J 1 base short, with 10 bases between. CDR3 length: 13 residues.

The V call is TRBV5-4, the J call TRBJ2-4, with TRBD1 matching 7 bases. The V segment lost 4 bases and the J segment 0 bases; nucleotides outside the gene matches: 7. CDR1 and CDR2 from the germline V gene are SGHNT and YYREEE (reference sequence). This CDR3 is built from 16 residues. The CDR3 region is CASSPGTDLAKNIQYF. In DNA, the CDR3 is TGTGCCAGCAGCCCCGGGACAGACCTAGCCAAAAACATTCAGTACTTC.

The V gene is TRBV12-3 or TRBV12-4, the J gene TRBJ1-6, with D uncertain. This CDR3 comprises 12 residues. Between the trimmed V and J ends, which lost 7 bases and 9 bases, there was a span of 10 bases. CDR3 nucleotide sequence: TGTGCCAGCAACCTTAATGGTTCACCCCTCCACTTT. Its protein product is CASNLNGSPLHF.

This clone was seen only once. The chain's CDR3 is CASSLGDNQPQHF. The CDR3 DNA follows: TGCGCCAGCAGCCTGGGGGATAATCAGCCCCAGCATTTT. This chain connects TRBV5-1 to TRBJ1-5, with D possibly being TRBD1 (5 bases). This CDR3 spans 13 amino acids. Germline assignment: CDR1 SGHRS and CDR2 YFSETQ. The ends were cut back, 4 bases at V and 4 bases at J, with 9 bases in the middle. Filled out from reference TRBV5-1 and TRBJ1-5, the complete variable domain reads KAGVTQTPRYLIKTRGQQVTLSCSPISGHRSVSWYQQTPGQGLQFLFEYFSETQRNKGNFPGRFSGRQFSNSRSEMNVSTLELGDSALYLCASSLGDNQPQHFGDGTRLSIL.

The chain joins TRBV5-4 to TRBJ2-3, with TRBD2 matching 10 bases. CDR1 and CDR2 (germline): SGHNT, YYREEE (reference sequence). CDR3 length: 16 amino acids. Losses at the gene ends were 4 bases for V and 1 base for J; bases not matched to a gene: 6. CDR3 loop: CASSPGLAGGTDTQYF. The CDR3 coding sequence is TGTGCCAGCAGCCCGGGTCTAGCGGGGGGCACAGATACGCAGTATTTT.

V usage is TRBV4-1 and J usage is TRBJ1-1, with 9 positions matching TRBD1. This CDR3 is 14 amino acids long. The trim removed 4 bases at V and 4 bases at J, leaving 4 bases unmatched. Per germline, CDR1 MGHRA and CDR2 YSYEKL. DNA of the CDR3: TGCGCCAGCAGCCCAGAGGACAGGGGCACTGAAGCTTTCTTT. It yields the protein CASSPEDRGTEAFF.

The CDR3 DNA reads as TGTGCCAGCAGTTCCCCGGTTGAGCAGTACGTC. It encodes CASSSPVEQYV. The rearrangement links TRBV28 to TRBJ2-7; the D is unclear. The germline gives CDR1 MDHEN, CDR2 SYDVKM. The CDR3 contains 11 residues. Between the trimmed V and J ends, which lost 4 bases and 7 bases, there was a span of 8 bases.

CDR3 sequence reads: CASSATRVDNQPQHF. The CDR3 region has the DNA TGTGCCAGCAGCGCCACCAGGGTGGACAATCAGCCCCAGCATTTT. The chain uses TRBV2 and TRBJ1-5; the D gene is possibly TRBD1 (5 bases). Germline CDR1 SNHLY, CDR2 FYNNEI. There are 15 residues in the CDR3. Trimming pared 6 bases from V and 3 bases from J, leaving 15 bases between. Drawing the rest from reference TRBV2 and TRBJ1-5, the complete variable domain is EPEVTQTPSHQVTQMGQEVILRCVPISNHLYFYWYRQILGQKVEFLVSFYNNEISEKSEIFDDQFSVERPDGSNFTLKIRSTKLEDSAMYFCASSATRVDNQPQHFGDGTRLSIL.

The V gene is TRBV5-5, the J gene TRBJ2-7; 10 bases are a match to TRBD1. Per germline, CDR1 SGHKS and CDR2 YYEKEE (reference sequence). The CDR3 is made up of 16 amino acids. V dropped 0 bases and J dropped 2; count of bases not matched to a gene: 5. The DNA for the CDR3 is TGTGCCAGCAGCTTGGTAGGGACAGGGGTCCCCTACGAGCAGTACTTC. Amino acids: CASSLVGTGVPYEQYF.

The chain recombines TRBV6-1 with TRBJ2-1; TRBD1 matches 9 bases. The CDR3 is made up of 16 amino acids. The germline V gene encodes CDR1 MNHNS and CDR2 SASEGT. The ends lost 4 bases at V and 6 bases at J; junction bases unmatched: 10. CDR3 DNA: TGTGCCAGCAGTGCTACTCCGGGACAGGGCCCCAATGAGCAGTTCTTC. Translation: CASSATPGQGPNEQFF.

The chain links TRBV10-3 to TRBJ2-7, with 8 nucleotides matching TRBD2. The germline CDR1 and CDR2 sequences are ENHRY and SYGVKD. The trim removed 10 bases at V and 3 bases at J, leaving 8 bases unmatched. CDR3 length: 13 amino acids. The CDR3 protein is CATTPAGGYEQYF. The CDR3 coding sequence is TGTGCCACCACTCCGGCGGGGGGCTACGAGCAGTACTTC.

This chain uses TRBV7-2 with TRBJ1-1, with 9 bases fitting TRBD1. The germline CDR1 and CDR2 sequences are SGHTA and FQGNSA. The CDR3 runs to 15 residues. J lost 4 bases, V lost 5 bases, and 8 bases had no gene match. This CDR3 reads CASSPEQGARTEAFF. DNA for the CDR3: TGTGCCAGCAGCCCGGAACAGGGGGCGCGCACTGAAGCTTTCTTT.

The chain couples TRBV4-3 to TRBJ2-7; no reliable D call. Trimming took 0 bases from V and 6 from J, leaving 6 bases between them. This CDR3 is 12 amino acids long. CDR1 and CDR2 (germline): LGHNA, YSLEER. The CDR3 sequence: CASSQDWGEQYF. Here the CDR3 DNA reads TGCGCCAGCAGCCAAGATTGGGGCGAGCAGTACTTC.

The rearrangement joins TRBV18 to TRBJ2-7; the D is unclear. The CDR3 has 13 amino acids. The germline gives CDR1 KGHSH, CDR2 LQKENI. Trimming pared 0 bases from V and 4 bases from J, leaving 7 bases between. CDR3 amino acids: CASSPPTNYEQYF. The CDR3, as DNA: TGTGCCAGCTCACCACCGACCAATTACGAGCAGTACTTC.

V gene TRBV28 combines with J gene TRBJ2-7; D is perhaps TRBD1 or TRBD2 (6 bases each). The V end was cut by 6 bases, the J end by 3 bases, with 15 bases between. CDR1 MDHEN and CDR2 SYDVKM come from the germline V gene. This CDR3 contains 14 residues. The CDR3, as DNA: TGTGCCAGCAGAGTTGGCGGGACAAACTACGAGCAGTACTTC. It translates to CASRVGGTNYEQYF. Filled out from reference TRBV28 and TRBJ2-7, the complete variable domain reads DVKVTQSSRYLVKRTGEKVFLECVQDMDHENMFWYRQDPGLGLRLIYFSYDVKMKEKGDIPEGYSVSREKKERFSLILESASTNQTSMYLCASRVGGTNYEQYFGPGTRLTVT.

This clone appeared a single time. V usage is TRBV20-1 and J usage is TRBJ1-3; D is unresolved. This CDR3 is 14 amino acids long. CDR1 is DFQATT and CDR2 is SNEGSKA in the germline V gene (reference sequence). V was pared by 3 bases and J by 0 bases, with 9 bases between. In DNA, the CDR3 is TGCAGTGCTAGTGATAGGACCTCTGGAAACACCATATATTTT. The encoded protein is CSASDRTSGNTIYF.